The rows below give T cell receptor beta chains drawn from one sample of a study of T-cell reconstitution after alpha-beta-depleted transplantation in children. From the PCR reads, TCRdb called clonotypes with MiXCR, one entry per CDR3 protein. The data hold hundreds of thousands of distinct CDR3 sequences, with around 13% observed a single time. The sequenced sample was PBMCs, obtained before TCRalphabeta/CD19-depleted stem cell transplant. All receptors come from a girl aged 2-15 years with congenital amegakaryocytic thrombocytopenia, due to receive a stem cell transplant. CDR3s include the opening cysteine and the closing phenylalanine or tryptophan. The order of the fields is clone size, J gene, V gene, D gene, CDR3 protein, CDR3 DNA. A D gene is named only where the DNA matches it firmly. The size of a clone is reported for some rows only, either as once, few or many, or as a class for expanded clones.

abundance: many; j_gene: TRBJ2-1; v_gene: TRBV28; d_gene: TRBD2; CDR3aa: CASSTPGGVYNEQFF; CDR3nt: TGTGCCAGCAGTACCCCGGGGGGTGTGTACAATGAGCAGTTCTTC
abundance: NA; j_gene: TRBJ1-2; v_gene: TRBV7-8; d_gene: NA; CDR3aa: CASSPRSASFDYGYTF; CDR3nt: TGTGCCAGCAGCCCCCGTTCAGCCTCCTTTGACTATGGCTACACCTTC
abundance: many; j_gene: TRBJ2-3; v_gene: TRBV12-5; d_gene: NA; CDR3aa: CASVPGSGTDTQYF; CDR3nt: TGTGCTAGTGTCCCGGGCTCTGGCACAGATACGCAGTATTTT
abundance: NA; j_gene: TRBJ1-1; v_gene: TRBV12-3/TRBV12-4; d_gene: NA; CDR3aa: CASSPTPAYTEAFF; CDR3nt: TGTGCCAGCAGTCCGACCCCGGCCTACACTGAAGCTTTCTTT
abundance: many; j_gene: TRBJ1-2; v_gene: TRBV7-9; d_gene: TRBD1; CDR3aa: CASSPGTGHGYTF; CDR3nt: TGTGCCAGCAGCCCCGGGACAGGGCATGGCTACACCTTC
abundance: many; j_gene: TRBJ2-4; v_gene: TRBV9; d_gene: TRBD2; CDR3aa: CASSGPRASGSSVNIQYF; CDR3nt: TGTGCCAGCAGCGGCCCGAGGGCCAGCGGGAGCTCTGTAAACATTCAGTACTTC
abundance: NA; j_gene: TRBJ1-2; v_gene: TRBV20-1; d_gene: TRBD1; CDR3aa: CSARKPGQQYTF; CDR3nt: TGCAGTGCTAGAAAACCGGGACAGCAGTACACCTTC
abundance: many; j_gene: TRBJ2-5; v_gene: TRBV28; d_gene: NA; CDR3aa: CASDSAITIQETQYF; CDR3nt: TGTGCCAGCGACTCCGCGATAACGATACAAGAGACCCAGTACTTC
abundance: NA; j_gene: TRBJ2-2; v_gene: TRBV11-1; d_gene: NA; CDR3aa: CASRDVGHNRANTGELFF; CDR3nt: TGTGCCAGCAGGGACGTCGGACACAACAGGGCGAACACCGGGGAGCTGTTTTTT
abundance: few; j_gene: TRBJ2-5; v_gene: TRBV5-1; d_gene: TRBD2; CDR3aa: CASSLYAGGVETQYF; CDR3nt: TGCGCCAGCAGCTTGTATGCGGGGGGCGTAGAGACCCAGTACTTC
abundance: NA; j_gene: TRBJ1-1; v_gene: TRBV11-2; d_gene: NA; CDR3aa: CASQEHMNTEAFF; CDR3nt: TGTGCCAGTCAAGAGCACATGAACACTGAAGCTTTCTTT
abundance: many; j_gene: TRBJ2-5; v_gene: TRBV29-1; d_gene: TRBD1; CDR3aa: CSIPIKTGARETQYF; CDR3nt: TGCAGCATACCAATAAAAACAGGGGCGCGAGAGACCCAGTACTTC
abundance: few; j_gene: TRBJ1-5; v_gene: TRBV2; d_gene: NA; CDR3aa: CASRDHVDQPQHF; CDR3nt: TGTGCCAGCAGAGACCACGTGGATCAGCCCCAGCATTTT
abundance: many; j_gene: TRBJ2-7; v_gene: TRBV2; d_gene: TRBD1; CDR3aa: CASRTRGIVYEQYF; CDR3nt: TGTGCCAGCAGGACCAGGGGGATCGTGTACGAGCAGTACTTC
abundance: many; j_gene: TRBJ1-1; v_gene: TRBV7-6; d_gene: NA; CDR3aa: CASSARGDTEAFF; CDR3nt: TGTGCCAGCAGCGCCCGGGGGGACACTGAAGCTTTCTTT
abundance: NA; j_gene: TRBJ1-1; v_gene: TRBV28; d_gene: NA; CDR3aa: CASRVQENTEAFF; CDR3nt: TGTGCCAGCAGGGTACAGGAGAACACTGAAGCTTTCTTT
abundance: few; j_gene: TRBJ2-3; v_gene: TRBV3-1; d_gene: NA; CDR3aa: CASSTLTSGLGDTQYF; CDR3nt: TGTGCCAGCAGCACCTTGACTAGTGGTTTGGGAGATACGCAGTATTTT
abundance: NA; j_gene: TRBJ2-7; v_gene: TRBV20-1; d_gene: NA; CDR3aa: CSARDSGQSYEQYF; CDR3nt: TGCAGTGCTAGAGACTCGGGACAATCCTACGAGCAGTACTTC
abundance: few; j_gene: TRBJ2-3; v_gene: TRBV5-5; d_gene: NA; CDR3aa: CASSFEMGATFFTDTQYF; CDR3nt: TGTGCCAGCAGCTTCGAAATGGGAGCAACCTTTTTCACAGATACGCAGTATTTT